This TCR beta chain was obtained from a study of OX40 agonist ivuxolimab in advanced cancers. Some clones are missing from TCRdb's copy, which holds only in-frame ones; the method was immunoSEQ multiplex PCR. The data show tens of thousands of clones, around 91% seen once. This CDR3 spans 16 amino acids. Germline loops: CDR1 WNHNN, CDR2 SYGVQD (reference sequence). The V and J ends lost 2 bases and 0 bases, in that order; junction bases with no gene match: 3. The V gene is TRBV10-1, the J gene TRBJ2-7; TRBD2 aligns across 11 bases. This sequence originates from an adult with an advanced solid tumor such as melanoma, head and neck, liver or kidney cancer. The material sequenced was CD4+ or CD8+ T cells sorted from blood, taken in a trial of the OX40 agonist ivuxolimab. The DNA of the CDR3 is TGCGCCAGCAGTGAGGGAGGACTAGCGGGCTCCTACGAGCAGTACTTC. Amino acids: CASSEGGLAGSYEQYF.